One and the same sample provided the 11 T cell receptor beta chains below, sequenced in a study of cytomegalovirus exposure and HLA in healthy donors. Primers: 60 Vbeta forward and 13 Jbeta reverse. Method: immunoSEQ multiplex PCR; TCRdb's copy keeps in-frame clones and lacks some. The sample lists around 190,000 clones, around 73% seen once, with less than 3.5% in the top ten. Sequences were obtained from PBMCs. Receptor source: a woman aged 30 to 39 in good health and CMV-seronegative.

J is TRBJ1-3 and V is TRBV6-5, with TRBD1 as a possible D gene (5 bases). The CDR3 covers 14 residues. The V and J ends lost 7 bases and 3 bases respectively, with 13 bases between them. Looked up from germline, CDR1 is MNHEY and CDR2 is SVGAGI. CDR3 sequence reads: CASTPGGGGNTIYF. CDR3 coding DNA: TGTGCCAGCACCCCAGGCGGGGGTGGAAACACCATATATTTT.

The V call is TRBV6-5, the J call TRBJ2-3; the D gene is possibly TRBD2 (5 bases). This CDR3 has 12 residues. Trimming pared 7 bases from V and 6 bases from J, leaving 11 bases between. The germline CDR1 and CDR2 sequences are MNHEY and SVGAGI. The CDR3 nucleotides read TGTGCCAGCATTAGCGCAGCGGATACGCAGTATTTT. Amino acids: CASISAADTQYF.

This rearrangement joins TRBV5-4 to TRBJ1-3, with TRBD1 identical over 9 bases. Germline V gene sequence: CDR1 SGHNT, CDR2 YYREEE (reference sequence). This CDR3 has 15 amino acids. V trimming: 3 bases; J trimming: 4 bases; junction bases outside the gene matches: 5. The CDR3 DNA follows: TGTGCCAGCAGCTCACCGGGACAGGGAGGAAACACCATATATTTT. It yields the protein CASSSPGQGGNTIYF.

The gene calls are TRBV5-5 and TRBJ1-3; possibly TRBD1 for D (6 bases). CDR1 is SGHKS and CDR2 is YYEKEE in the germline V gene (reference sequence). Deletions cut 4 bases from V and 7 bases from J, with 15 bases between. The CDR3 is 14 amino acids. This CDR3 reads CASSVGGRTNTIYF. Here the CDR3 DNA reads TGTGCCAGCAGCGTAGGGGGTCGGACGAACACCATATATTTT.

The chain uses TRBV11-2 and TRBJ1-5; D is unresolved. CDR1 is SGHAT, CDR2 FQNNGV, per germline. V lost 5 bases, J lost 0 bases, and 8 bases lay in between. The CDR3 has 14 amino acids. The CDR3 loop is CASSPGDSNQPQHF. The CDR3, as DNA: TGTGCCAGCAGCCCCGGGGATAGCAATCAGCCCCAGCATTTT.

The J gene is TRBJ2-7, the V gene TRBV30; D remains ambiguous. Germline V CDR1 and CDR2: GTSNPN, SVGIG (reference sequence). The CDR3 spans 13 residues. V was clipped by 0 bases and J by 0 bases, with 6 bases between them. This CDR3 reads CAWSVGNSYEQYF. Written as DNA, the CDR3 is TGTGCCTGGAGTGTGGGCAACTCCTACGAGCAGTACTTC.

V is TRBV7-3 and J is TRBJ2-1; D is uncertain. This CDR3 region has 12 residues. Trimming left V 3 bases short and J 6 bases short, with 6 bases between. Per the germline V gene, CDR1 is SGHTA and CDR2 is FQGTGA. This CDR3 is CASSFPGNEQFF. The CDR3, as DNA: TGTGCCAGCAGCTTTCCGGGCAATGAGCAGTTCTTC.

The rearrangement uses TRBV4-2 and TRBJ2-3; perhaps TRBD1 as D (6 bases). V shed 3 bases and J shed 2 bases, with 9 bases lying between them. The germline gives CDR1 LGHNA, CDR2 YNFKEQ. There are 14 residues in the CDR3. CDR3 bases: TGTGCCAGCAGCCATGGGGGCTTCACAGATACGCAGTATTTT. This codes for CASSHGGFTDTQYF.

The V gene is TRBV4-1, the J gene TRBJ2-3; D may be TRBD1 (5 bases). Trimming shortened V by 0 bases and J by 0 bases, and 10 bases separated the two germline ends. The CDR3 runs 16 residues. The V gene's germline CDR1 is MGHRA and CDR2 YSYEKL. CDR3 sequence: CASSQEGQPSTDTQYF. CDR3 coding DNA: TGCGCCAGCAGCCAAGAGGGGCAGCCTAGCACAGATACGCAGTATTTT.

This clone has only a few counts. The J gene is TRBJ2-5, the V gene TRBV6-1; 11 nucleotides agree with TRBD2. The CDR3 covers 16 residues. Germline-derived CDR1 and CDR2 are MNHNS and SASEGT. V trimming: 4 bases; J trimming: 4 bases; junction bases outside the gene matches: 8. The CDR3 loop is CASSVGLAGWGETQYF. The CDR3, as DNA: TGTGCCAGCAGTGTTGGACTAGCGGGTTGGGGAGAGACCCAGTACTTC.

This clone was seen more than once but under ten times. In DNA form, the CDR3 reads TGTGCCACCAGCACCAAGACTTGGCGGGAGACCCCAGATACGCAGTATTTT. Protein sequence: CATSTKTWRETPDTQYF. V gene TRBV15 combines with J gene TRBJ2-3, with 7 bases fitting TRBD2. This CDR3 has 17 amino acids. Trimming cost V 4 bases and J 4 bases; bases outside gene matches: 14. The germline V gene has CDR1 LNHNV and CDR2 YYDKDF (reference sequence).